This T cell receptor beta chain was sequenced in a study of a mutant IDH1 vaccine in newly diagnosed glioma. As for the study in general: In weeks 1, 3, 5, 7, 11, 15, 19 and 23, patients were vaccinated. Vaccination began 4-6 weeks post radiotherapy alone, or with temozolomide cycles. The treated population exhibited a male proportion of approximately 62%, a female proportion of around 40%, and a mean age of around 40 years. Radiotherapy, temozolomide, or both had been given previously, and both were given to most.

Trimming removed 3 bases at V and 2 bases at J, with 12 bases between. Germline V lookup: CDR1 SGHNT, CDR2 YYREEE (reference sequence). The CDR3 sequence is 14 residues long. As to time point: week 23, last vaccination. Each vaccine dose was 300 ug of mutant IDH1 20-mer peptide, with topical imiquimod. Assay used: immunoSEQ multiplex PCR; TCRdb lists only in-frame clones, some missing. The table records 55,000 or so clones, approximately 80% of them present only once. In its sample, this clone was seen a few times. Its antigen is not identified. This specimen consisted of PBMCs, obtained from a glioma patient whose treatment included an IDH1 peptide vaccine. This TCR came from a man in his forties with glioma. The chain combines TRBV5-4 with TRBJ2-7; D ambiguous. The CDR3 bases are TGTGCCAGCAGCTCGGCTCTGGGGACCTACGAGCAGTACTTC. This codes for CASSSALGTYEQYF.